This TCR beta chain was observed in a study of blood T cell repertoires in COVID-19. Across the whole study: Sites in the United States, Italy and Spain provided acute and convalescent COVID-19 samples. From T cells, B-cell-depleted T cells, or PBMCs came the material, which was cDNA or gDNA.

Per the original methods: Amplification of reference gene primers provided the estimated nucleated cell counts. TCRdb keeps only in-frame clones here, not all; method: immunoSEQ multiplex PCR. V, J and clone size are those of that table, while D and trimming were read from the DNA. The table includes 95,000 to 150,000 clones, about three quarters detected once. Trimming removed 6 bases from V and 5 bases from J, with 9 bases in between. The CDR3 is 12 residues long. Germline V gene sequence: CDR1 SNHLY, CDR2 FYNNEI. Sequencing was carried out using peripheral blood. This chain uses TRBV2 with TRBJ2-3; D may be TRBD1 (6 bases). The clonotype was recovered from a human donor with acute or convalescent COVID-19. The donor label of this sample is uncertain. The CDR3 protein is CASRLQGDTQYF. The CDR3 DNA reads as TGTGCCAGCAGATTACAGGGAGATACGCAGTATTTT.